Each of the 8 T cell receptor beta chains below was sequenced from the same sample in a study of neurological immune-mediated disorders. TCRdb analysed the 5' RACE reads with MiXCR anew, one entry per CDR3 protein. The sample lists about 66,000 distinct CDR3 sequences, 3.9% occurring once. Sequenced material: PBMCs. The origin of the receptors is a man in his thirties or forties with multiple sclerosis.

This clonotype was seen a few times. One end of the junction varies from germline; a read error may be responsible. The V call is TRBV20-1, the J call TRBJ1-5; D gene unclear. The CDR3 runs 13 residues. The germline CDR1 and CDR2 sequences are DFQATT and SNEGSKA (reference sequence). This CDR3 is CSARALSNQPQNF. CDR3 coding DNA: TGCAGTGCTAGGGCGTTAAGCAATCAGCCCCAGAATTTT.

This clonotype was counted ten times or more. V and J are TRBV20-1 and TRBJ2-1; TRBD1 is a possible D gene (5 bases). V was cut by 0 bases and J by 0 bases, with 9 bases left in between. The CDR3 sequence is 15 residues long. Germline-derived CDR1 and CDR2 are DFQATT and SNEGSKA (reference sequence). The CDR3 coding sequence is TGCAGTGCTAGAGATACCAGGGTCTCCTACAATGAGCAGTTCTTC. Residues: CSARDTRVSYNEQFF.

Ten or more counts support this clonotype. This rearrangement joins TRBV20-1 to TRBJ2-2; 7 nucleotides agree with TRBD1. The CDR3 loop spans 15 amino acids. Per the germline V gene, CDR1 is DFQATT and CDR2 is SNEGSKA (reference sequence). V lost 0 bases to trimming and J lost 3 bases; unmatched junction nucleotides: 4. CDR3 amino acids: CSAREARGHTGELFF. The CDR3 nucleotides are TGCAGTGCTAGAGAGGCTAGGGGGCACACCGGGGAGCTGTTTTTT.

The chain has TRBV4-1 and TRBJ2-3; D ambiguous. Germline V gives CDR1 MGHRA, CDR2 YSYEKL. Trimming took off 0 bases at V and 4 bases at J, with 11 bases between the two ends. The CDR3 length is 15 residues. The CDR3 loop reads CASSQDSGIPDTQYF. The CDR3 coding sequence is TGCGCCAGCAGCCAAGATTCAGGCATTCCAGATACGCAGTATTTT.

By share, this clonotype ranks as medium-sized. V gene TRBV20-1 combines with J gene TRBJ2-5; 13 positions agree with TRBD2. Trimming at V came to 3 bases and at J to 1 base, leaving 8 bases not matched to a gene. This CDR3 is 17 amino acids long. Germline V lookup: CDR1 DFQATT, CDR2 SNEGSKA (reference sequence). In DNA, the CDR3 is TGCAGTGCTAGGGGGACTAGCGGGGTTGGAATCCAAGAGACCCAGTACTTC. Protein product: CSARGTSGVGIQETQYF.

There are many counts of this clonotype. The V gene is TRBV5-1, the J gene TRBJ1-1, with D unresolved. The CDR3 totals 12 residues. The germline V gene encodes CDR1 SGHRS and CDR2 YFSETQ. Trimming took off 0 bases at V and 7 bases at J, with 7 bases between the two ends. The CDR3 sequence is CASSLGQNEAFF. The CDR3 DNA is TGCGCCAGCAGCTTGGGGCAAAATGAAGCTTTCTTT.

The chain links TRBV19 to TRBJ1-1; D is unresolved. From germline, CDR1 is LNHDA and CDR2 SQIVND (reference sequence). Trimming pared 7 bases from V and 4 bases from J, leaving 16 bases between. The length of the CDR3 is 14 residues. The CDR3 reads CASTHHGRGTEAFF. CDR3 coding DNA: TGTGCCAGTACCCATCATGGACGGGGCACTGAAGCTTTCTTT.

This clonotype appeared many times. The rearrangement uses TRBV20-1 and TRBJ2-5, with TRBD2 matching over 7 bases. The V gene's germline CDR1 is DFQATT and CDR2 SNEGSKA (reference sequence). The CDR3 spans 13 residues. V was clipped by 5 bases and J by 6 bases; unmatched bases: 9. The CDR3 is CSAPGGGIQTQYF. The CDR3 region has the DNA TGCAGTGCTCCTGGGGGGGGTATCCAGACCCAGTACTTC.